These T cell receptor beta chains were read from a single sample in a study of blood T cell repertoires in COVID-19. The table came from immunoSEQ multiplex PCR; TCRdb's copy has only in-frame clones and leaves some out. The data contain around 190,000 clones, roughly 88% of them singletons. The sequenced material came from peripheral blood. The origin of the receptors is a human donor in a cohort sampled during active COVID-19. CDR3s include the opening cysteine and the closing phenylalanine or tryptophan. D genes are given only for firm matches. Not every row has a clone size; where given, it reads once, few, many or a size class.

>.|TRBJ2-2|.|TRBV11-2|14
TGTGCCAGCAGCCAAGGGGTGAACACCGGGGAGCTGTTTTTT
CASSQGVNTGELFF
>once|TRBJ1-1|TRBD1|TRBV19|16
TGTGCCAGTAGTATAGCCATAGGACAGGGTAACACTGAAGCTTTCTTT
CASSIAIGQGNTEAFF
>.|TRBJ2-7|.|TRBV12-3/TRBV12-4|12
TGTGCCAGCAGTTTAGTCCCCGCGGTAAGGTACTTC
CASSLVPAVRYF
>.|TRBJ1-2|.|TRBV7-2|13
TGTGCCAGCAGCTTAACGGCCCCGGGGGGTGCACGTTTC
CASSLTAPGGARF
>once|TRBJ2-6|.|TRBV28|15
TGTGCCAGCAGTTTAGGCGGATCGGGGGCCAACGTCCTGACTTTC
CASSLGGSGANVLTF
>.|TRBJ2-1|.|TRBV6-6|11
TGTGCCAGCAGTTACATTAGTGAGCAGTTCTTC
CASSYISEQFF
>.|TRBJ1-2|TRBD1|TRBV19|15
TGTGCCAGTAGAGGGACAGGGGCGCTAGTGGGGGGCTACACCTTC
CASRGTGALVGGYTF
>.|TRBJ1-2|.|TRBV28|16
TGTGCCAGCAGTTCGCTCGACGGGAGACCCAGCTATGGCTACACCTTC
CASSSLDGRPSYGYTF
>.|TRBJ1-4|.|TRBV28|14
TGTGCCAGCAGTTTGGGAGCAACTAATGAAAAACTGTTTTTT
CASSLGATNEKLFF
>.|TRBJ2-7|.|TRBV6-2/TRBV6-3|14
TGTGCCAGCAGTTACGGGGGCAGAGGGGACGAGCAGTACTTC
CASSYGGRGDEQYF
>.|TRBJ1-6|TRBD1|TRBV24-1|15
TGTGCCACCAGTGATTCGGGACAGATTAATTCACCCCTCCACTTT
CATSDSGQINSPLHF
>.|TRBJ1-2|.|TRBV15|14
TGTGCCACCCGAAGGGCAGAGGGCAACTATGGCTACACCTTC
CATRRAEGNYGYTF
>.|TRBJ2-7|.|TRBV12-3/TRBV12-4|13
TGTGCCAGCAGCCTTAGCGGACGGTACGAGCAGTACTTC
CASSLSGRYEQYF
>.|TRBJ1-4|.|TRBV4-2|12
TGTGCCAGCAGCCAAGGTCAGGAAAAACTGTTTTTT
CASSQGQEKLFF
>.|TRBJ2-3|TRBD2|TRBV5-1|14
TGCGCCAGCAATCCGAGTAGCGGGAGGGATACGCAGTATTTT
CASNPSSGRDTQYF
>.|TRBJ2-2|.|TRBV4-1|14
TGCGCCAGCCAGCAAGCGGGGAACACCGGGGAGCTGTTTTTT
CASQQAGNTGELFF
>.|TRBJ2-7|TRBD1|TRBV28|14
TGTGCCAGCAGCTCCGGGACAGTAGTCTACGAGCAGTACTTC
CASSSGTVVYEQYF
>.|TRBJ1-2|TRBD1|TRBV5-8|14
TGTGCCAGCAGCCTCGACAGGGGGGTTGATGGCTACACCTTC
CASSLDRGVDGYTF
>.|TRBJ2-3|.|TRBV21-1|16
TGTGCCAGCAGCAAAAAATACCCCTCAGCCTTAGCTACGCAGTATTTT
CASSKKYPSALATQYF
>.|TRBJ1-1|.|TRBV7-9|14
TGTGCCAGCAGCTTATTACAGGGGAACACTGAAGCTTTCTTT
CASSLLQGNTEAFF
>.|TRBJ1-2|.|TRBV18|13
TGTGCCAGCTCACCACACGAGAACTATGGCTACACCTTC
CASSPHENYGYTF
>.|TRBJ2-5|TRBD2|TRBV15|15
TGTGCCACCAGCAGAGAGACTAGCGGTCAAGAGACCCAGTACTTC
CATSRETSGQETQYF
>.|TRBJ2-5|.|TRBV2|14
TGTGCCAGCAGCGACAGCGAATTGAAAGAGACCCAGTACTTC
CASSDSELKETQYF
>few|TRBJ1-1|.|TRBV2|15
TGTGCCAGCAGTGAAGTGGCCTTACGCATCACTGAAGCTTTCTTT
CASSEVALRITEAFF
>.|TRBJ1-2|.|TRBV21-1|14
TGTGCCAGCATCATCGGCCGGGACAGGGGTGGCTACACCTTC
CASIIGRDRGGYTF
>.|TRBJ1-1|.|TRBV12-3/TRBV12-4|12
TGTGCCAGCAGACCGGGGAACACTGAAGCTTTCTTT
CASRPGNTEAFF
>.|TRBJ2-3|TRBD2|TRBV2|13
TGTGCCATGCGACGGCGGGAGGAAGATACGCAGTATTTT
CAMRRREEDTQYF
>.|TRBJ2-7|.|TRBV7-9|14
TGTGCCAGCAGCTTAACCGGGAGCTACTACGAGCAGTACTTC
CASSLTGSYYEQYF
>.|TRBJ1-5|.|TRBV28|15
TGTGCCAGCAACTCACAGGGAGGGTTCAATCAGCCCCAGCATTTT
CASNSQGGFNQPQHF
>.|TRBJ2-7|TRBD2|TRBV5-1|15
TGCGCCAGCAGCTTAGGTTTCAGCGGGGGATACGAGCAGTACTTC
CASSLGFSGGYEQYF
>few|TRBJ2-2|TRBD2|TRBV30|20
TGTGCCTGGAGGGGCGGGACAGGGGGGACTAGCGGGATTTTCACCGGGGAGCTGTTTTTT
CAWRGGTGGTSGIFTGELFF
>.|TRBJ1-6|.|TRBV3-1/TRBV3-2|16
TGTGCCAGCAGCCAAGCTAGGCGGTCCTATAATTCACCCCTCCACTTT
CASSQARRSYNSPLHF
>.|TRBJ2-3|.|TRBV7-9|14
TGTGCCAGCAGCCTTACCCGGGGTATGAGTACGCAGTATTTT
CASSLTRGMSTQYF
>.|TRBJ2-5|TRBD2|TRBV27|13
TGTGCCGCCGGCCGGGGGGAAGGAGAGACCCAGTACTTC
CAAGRGEGETQYF
>.|TRBJ2-5|TRBD2|TRBV7-2|15
TGTGCCAGCAGCTTGAGGCCGGGACTAACATCCATCCAGTACTTC
CASSLRPGLTSIQYF
>few|TRBJ2-7|TRBD2|TRBV4-1|19
TGCGCCAGCAGCCAATTTTCGGAGCTCGGGAGGGCCGAATTATACGAGCAGTACTTC
CASSQFSELGRAELYEQYF
>few|TRBJ2-2|TRBD1|TRBV19|15
TGTGCCAGTAGTGTCGAGACAGGGGGCCCCGGGGAGCTGTTTTTT
CASSVETGGPGELFF
>.|TRBJ2-7|.|TRBV5-1|15
TGCGCCAGCAGCCCAGAGACAGCCCCTTACTACGAGCAGTACTTC
CASSPETAPYYEQYF
>.|TRBJ1-2|TRBD1|TRBV15|15
TGTGCCACCAGCAGCCTAGACAGGGGTAGAAGTGGCTACACCTTC
CATSSLDRGRSGYTF
>.|TRBJ2-3|TRBD2|TRBV9|18
TGTGCCAGCAGCCTTTCCCTGACTAGCGGGAAAACCGCAGATACGCAGTATTTT
CASSLSLTSGKTADTQYF
>.|TRBJ1-2|TRBD1|TRBV5-1|16
TGCGCCAGCAGCTTGGCTTTTACGGGACAGGGTGGAGGCTACACCTTC
CASSLAFTGQGGGYTF
>few|TRBJ1-2|.|TRBV19|15
TGTGCCAGTAGTTCCACACGGACAGCGATCTATGGCTACACCTTC
CASSSTRTAIYGYTF
>.|TRBJ2-7|TRBD1|TRBV7-9|15
TGTGCCAGCAGGGCCCCGGGACAGGGAGGCTACGAGCAGTACTTC
CASRAPGQGGYEQYF
>.|TRBJ2-1|.|TRBV28|12
TGTGCCAGCAGCTTACAGGGATATGAGCAGTTCTTC
CASSLQGYEQFF
>.|TRBJ2-2|TRBD2|TRBV27|14
TGTGCCAGCAGGCCGGGACTAGAGTATGGGGAGCTGTTTTTT
CASRPGLEYGELFF
>.|TRBJ1-4|TRBD1|TRBV28|17
TGTGCCAGCAGATCCTCGGGACAGGGTACTAGGGGTGAAAAACTGTTTTTT
CASRSSGQGTRGEKLFF
>.|TRBJ2-7|TRBD2|TRBV10-1|14
TGCGCCAGCAGTGATGGACTAGCGGGAGGAGAGCAGTACTTC
CASSDGLAGGEQYF
>few|TRBJ2-5|TRBD2|TRBV11-2|15
TGTGCCAGCAGCTCCCAGACTAGCGCCCTAGGGACCCAGTACTTC
CASSSQTSALGTQYF